Presented here are 21 T cell receptor beta chains from one specimen sequenced in a study of T cells after yellow fever vaccination. TCRdb analysed the 5' RACE reads with MiXCR anew, one entry per CDR3 protein. The profile shows 500,000 to 650,000 distinct CDR3 sequences, around a sixth of them singletons. The material sequenced was PBMCs, taken 4 to 5 days after the first yellow fever vaccination. The receptors were gathered from a man aged 18 to 30 who received the YFV17D yellow fever vaccine.

V and J are TRBV7-2 and TRBJ2-7; 7 bases match TRBD2. The CDR3 runs to 15 residues. V lost 4 bases, J lost 4 bases, and 10 bases stayed unmatched. Germline assignment: CDR1 SGHTA and CDR2 FQGNSA. CDR3 in amino acids: CASSSRGGQGYEQYF. The CDR3 DNA follows: TGTGCCAGCAGCTCTCGGGGAGGGCAAGGGTACGAGCAGTACTTC.

This clonotype was counted a few times. This rearrangement joins TRBV7-8 to TRBJ2-7; possibly TRBD1 for D (6 bases). The CDR3 contains 12 residues. Trimming shortened V by 4 bases and J by 10 bases, and 14 bases separated the two germline ends. In germline, CDR1 is SGHVS, CDR2 FQNEAQ. The CDR3 here is CASSSQGMQQYV. The CDR3 DNA reads TGTGCCAGCAGCTCCCAGGGGATGCAACAGTACGTC.

This chain uses TRBV4-2 with TRBJ2-1; TRBD1 agrees at 8 bases. The CDR3 runs 14 residues. From germline, CDR1 is LGHNA and CDR2 YNFKEQ. Trimming cost V 4 bases and J 9 bases; bases outside gene matches: 8. In DNA, the CDR3 is TGTGCCAGCAGCCCTGGACAGGGAAGCGGTGAGCAGTTCTTC. Translating it yields CASSPGQGSGEQFF.

This clonotype was recorded once. A junction boundary mismatches the germline segment, possibly from a read error. The V and J genes are TRBV10-3 and TRBJ2-3; TRBD2 might be the D (7 bases). This CDR3 contains 12 residues. CDR1 is ENHRY, CDR2 SYGVKD, per germline. In nucleotides, the CDR3 is TGTGCCATCAGTGCGGGTGGGGGGGCCTCGGATTTT. Its protein is CAISAGGGASDF.

Written as DNA, the CDR3 is TGTGCCAGCAGTTTACTGTTGCGGGGCTTCACAGATACGCAGTATTTT. This encodes CASSLLLRGFTDTQYF. The chain employs TRBV27 and TRBJ2-3, with a tentative D call TRBD2 (6 bases). CDR3 length: 16 residues. The V gene lost 2 bases and the J gene lost 2 bases, with 14 bases spanning the gap. Germline CDR1 and CDR2: MNHEY and SMNVEV (reference sequence).

V and J are TRBV7-2 and TRBJ2-3; 10 positions agree with TRBD1. This CDR3 has 14 amino acids. Germline assignment: CDR1 SGHTA and CDR2 FQGNSA. Trimming took 8 bases from V and 5 from J; bases not matched to a gene: 7. Here the CDR3 reads CASSDRGPGDTQYF. CDR3 nucleotides: TGTGCCAGCTCAGACAGGGGGCCAGGAGATACGCAGTATTTT.

This rearrangement joins TRBV20-1 to TRBJ2-3; the D call may be TRBD1 or TRBD2 (5 bases each). The CDR3 is 11 amino acids. In germline, CDR1 is DFQATT, CDR2 SNEGSKA (reference sequence). Trimming took off 5 bases at V and 12 bases at J, with 15 bases between the two ends. The CDR3 DNA reads TGCAGTGCTGAGGGCCTGGGACGCCAGTATTTT. Protein: CSAEGLGRQYF.

CDR3 amino acids: CASSFWGAGANVLTF. The CDR3 DNA follows: TGTGCCAGCAGCTTTTGGGGGGCCGGGGCCAACGTCCTGACTTTC. This chain connects TRBV5-4 to TRBJ2-6; TRBD1 or TRBD2 may be the D gene (6 bases each). V was shortened by 2 bases and J by 4 bases, with 10 bases between the two germline ends. CDR3 length: 15 residues. Per germline, CDR1 SGHNT and CDR2 YYREEE (reference sequence).

This clonotype showed up many times. V is TRBV12-3 or TRBV12-4 and J is TRBJ1-5; D not resolved. The CDR3 spans 14 residues. Trimming took 6 bases from V and 4 from J, leaving 13 bases between them. CDR3 region: CASSLGGGNQPQHF. The CDR3 DNA reads as TGTGCCAGCAGCTTGGGAGGAGGAAATCAGCCCCAGCATTTT.

This clonotype has a handful of counts. The chain combines TRBV4-1 with TRBJ1-1, with TRBD1 identical over 8 bases. There are 12 residues in the CDR3. V shed 4 bases and J 6 bases; nucleotides not matched to a gene: 1. Germline V gene sequence: CDR1 MGHRA, CDR2 YSYEKL. The DNA of the CDR3 is TGCGCCAGCAGCCCAGGGGGCCCTGAAGCTTTCTTT. Amino acids: CASSPGGPEAFF.

The CDR3: CASSKHRGSSYNEQFF. CDR3 nucleotide sequence: TGTGCCAGCAGCAAACATCGGGGGAGCTCCTACAATGAGCAGTTCTTC. The rearrangement links TRBV5-6 to TRBJ2-1, with D perhaps matching TRBD2 (6 bases). Between the trimmed V and J ends, which lost 4 bases and 0 bases, there was a span of 14 bases. The CDR3 spans 16 residues. Germline V CDR1 and CDR2: SGHDT, YYEEEE.

This clonotype was picked up a small number of times. This chain uses TRBV19 with TRBJ1-5, with D possibly being TRBD1 (5 bases). Trimming took 3 bases from V and 2 from J, leaving 11 bases between them. Germline values: CDR1 LNHDA, CDR2 SQIVND (reference sequence). The CDR3 spans 15 residues. Here the CDR3 DNA reads TGTGCCAGTAGTATGGGGGGATCGGGCAATCAGCCCCAGCATTTT. It codes for CASSMGGSGNQPQHF. Using reference TRBV19 and TRBJ1-5 for the parts outside the CDR3, the full variable domain is DGGITQSPKYLFRKEGQNVTLSCEQNLNHDAMYWYRQDPGQGLRLIYYSQIVNDFQKGDIAEGYSVSREKKESFPLTVTSAQKNPTAFYLCASSMGGSGNQPQHFGDGTRLSIL.

This clonotype has just a few counts. V and J are TRBV24-1 and TRBJ1-2; D perhaps matches TRBD1 (5 bases). The CDR3 has 15 amino acids. Germline CDR1 KGHDR, CDR2 SFDVKD. V lost 3 bases, J lost 2 bases, and 12 bases lay in between. In DNA form, the CDR3 reads TGTGCCACCAGTGATGCCGCGCGGGGCAACTATGGCTACACCTTC. It codes for CATSDAARGNYGYTF.

This clonotype was observed many times. This chain connects TRBV4-1 to TRBJ2-1; perhaps TRBD2 as D (6 bases). V lost 5 bases and J lost 3, with 17 bases in between. Germline V gene sequence: CDR1 MGHRA, CDR2 YSYEKL. The CDR3 is 16 amino acids. CDR3 nucleotides: TGCGCCAGCAGCGAGTTTGTGGGGGGTTACTACAATGAGCAGTTCTTC. Its translation: CASSEFVGGYYNEQFF.

This clonotype was counted between two and nine times. This rearrangement joins TRBV4-1 to TRBJ2-3; 7 bases are a match to TRBD1. V was clipped by 5 bases and J by 4 bases; unmatched bases: 9. CDR3 length: 15 residues. CDR1 and CDR2 from the germline V gene are MGHRA and YSYEKL. The CDR3 reads CASSYDRVIPDTQYF. The CDR3, as DNA: TGCGCCAGCAGCTACGACAGGGTTATACCAGATACGCAGTATTTT.

A few counts support this clonotype. The chain recombines TRBV5-4 with TRBJ1-1; TRBD1 matches at 8 bases. Germline V gives CDR1 SGHNT, CDR2 YYREEE (reference sequence). V was clipped by 3 bases and J by 4 bases; unmatched bases: 11. CDR3 length: 16 amino acids. The DNA of the CDR3 is TGTGCCAGCAGCTCTGTTTACGACAGGGGAGGCACTGAAGCTTTCTTT. Amino acids: CASSSVYDRGGTEAFF.

V gene TRBV6-2 or TRBV6-3 combines with J gene TRBJ2-1; D gene ambiguous. Germline CDR1 MNHEY, CDR2 SVGEGT. This CDR3 is built from 13 residues. V lost 6 bases, J lost 7 bases, and 13 bases lay in between. As DNA, the CDR3 is TGTGCCAGCAGAACCCAGGTCTGGAATGAGCAGTTCTTC. Its protein is CASRTQVWNEQFF.

A few counts support this clonotype. The V and J genes are TRBV7-2 and TRBJ2-4, with D unclear. This CDR3 comprises 18 residues. Germline-derived CDR1 and CDR2 are SGHTA and FQGNSA. Trimming left V 0 bases short and J 0 bases short, with 15 bases between. The CDR3 DNA is TGTGCCAGCAGCTTAGCGCCCTGGCTCCAATTAGCCAAAAACATTCAGTACTTC. This sequence encodes CASSLAPWLQLAKNIQYF. The complete variable domain, with remaining parts taken from reference TRBV7-2 and TRBJ2-4, reads GAGVSQSPSNKVTEKGKDVELRCDPISGHTALYWYRQSLGQGLEFLIYFQGNSAPDKSGLPSDRFSAERTGGSVSTLTIQRTQQEDSAVYLCASSLAPWLQLAKNIQYFGAGTRLSVL.

This chain links TRBV7-2 with TRBJ2-3, with no clear D. V was shortened by 1 base and J by 4 bases, with 12 bases between the two germline ends. Germline V gene lookup returns CDR1 SGHTA and CDR2 FQGNSA. This CDR3 comprises 15 residues. The chain's CDR3 is CASSLGLYFPDTQYF. CDR3 coding DNA: TGTGCCAGCAGCTTAGGTCTGTACTTCCCAGATACGCAGTATTTT.

This sequence joins TRBV7-2 and TRBJ2-7; D call uncertain. This CDR3 has 12 residues. Between the trimmed V and J ends, which lost 2 bases and 3 bases, there was a span of 5 bases. Germline V CDR1 and CDR2: SGHTA, FQGNSA. The CDR3 DNA sequence: TGTGCCAGCAGCTTAAACCACTACGAGCAGTACGTC. Its protein is CASSLNHYEQYV.

The chain joins TRBV6-2 or TRBV6-3 to TRBJ1-1; 7 nucleotides agree with TRBD1. The CDR3 has 17 residues. The germline V gene encodes CDR1 MNHEY and CDR2 SVGEGT. Trimming removed 5 bases from V and 0 bases from J; junction bases left unmatched: 12. DNA for the CDR3: TGTGCCAGCAGTACTCCCTCGGACAGGCCTATGAACACTGAAGCTTTCTTT. This gives the protein CASSTPSDRPMNTEAFF.